This paragraph covers one TCR beta chain sequence. The sample comes from a study of T cells in tumors after PD-1 blockade. Looking at the study overall: Peripheral blood samples averaged 36,536 unique clonotypes and over 95,000 templates.

Clones were read by immunoSEQ multiplex PCR, and TCRdb kept only the in-frame ones, dropping some. The sample comprises under 40,000 clones, roughly two thirds of which are singletons, and less than 50% rests with the top ten. This TCR was recovered from a human donor with basal cell carcinoma. The material sequenced was PBMCs, taken after anti-PD-1 treatment.

CDR3: CAIGVGLEQFF. The CDR3 bases are TGTGCCATTGGAGTCGGCCTTGAGCAGTTCTTC. The chain uses TRBV10-3 and TRBJ2-1; D not certain. Between the trimmed V and J ends, which lost 9 bases and 9 bases, there was a span of 12 bases. The CDR3 contains 11 residues. Looked up from germline, CDR1 is ENHRY and CDR2 is SYGVKD.